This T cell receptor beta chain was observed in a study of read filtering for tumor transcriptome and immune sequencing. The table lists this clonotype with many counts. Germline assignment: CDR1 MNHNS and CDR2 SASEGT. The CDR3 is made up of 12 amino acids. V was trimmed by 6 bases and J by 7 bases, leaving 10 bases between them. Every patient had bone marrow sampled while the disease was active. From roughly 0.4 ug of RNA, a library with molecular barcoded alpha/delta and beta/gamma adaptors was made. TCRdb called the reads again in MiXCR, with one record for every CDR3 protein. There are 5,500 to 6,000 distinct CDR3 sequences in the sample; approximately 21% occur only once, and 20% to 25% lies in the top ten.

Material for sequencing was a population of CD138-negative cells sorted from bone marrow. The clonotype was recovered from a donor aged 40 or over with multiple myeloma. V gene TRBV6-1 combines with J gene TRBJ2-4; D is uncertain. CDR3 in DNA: TGTGCCAGCAGAATGGAGACGAACATTCAGTACTTC. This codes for CASRMETNIQYF.